This T cell receptor (beta chain) emerged from a study of shared clonotypes between healthy human individuals (dated by TCRdb to 2020 to 2021). With regard to the full study: The cohort comprised two women and a few men aged 18 to 49 years. Different laboratories and diverse techniques were used to prepare libraries and sequence TCR repertoires, to increase sequencing depth and limit assay-specific biases. To estimate repertoire size and how much clonotypes are shared between individuals, the study performed deep sequencing of blood TCR repertoires from roughly five healthy adults. For each donor, CD4 naive and CD4 memory were each run on three plates, CD8 naive on two plates, and CD8 memory on one plate. Leukapheresis yielded between about 0.94 and 8.9 billion PBMCs per donor. Study-level results and caveats: Compared with non-shared clonotypes, clonotypes shared by all four sorted-subset donors had higher generation probabilities. Because the study included only a small number of donors, the genetic and exposure-history diversity represented was limited. Sampling was restricted to blood, and TCR repertoires in tissue are likely to differ from TCR repertoires in blood. About 4.5% of naive CD4, roughly 3.6% of naive CD8, about 2.5% of memory CD4, and about 0.4% of memory CD8 clonotypes were shared across a few donors. Based on pairwise subsampling, the degree of clonotype sharing among donors was expected to be affected by sequencing depth. Estimated clonotype richness was generally larger for naive than for memory subsets. Incomplete sequencing was indicated by rarefaction of sorted-subset datasets, despite the large sequencing depth.

Trimming accounts for 0 bases at V and 5 bases at J, while the number of junction bases matched to no gene is 11. The CDR3 holds 17 amino acids from the cysteine to the phenylalanine. Only the CDR3 DNA is retained, 51 bases long and in frame from the first base. Per the germline V gene, LGHNA is the CDR1 and YSLEER is the CDR2. Using the deep immunoSEQ assay, TCR CDR3 regions were amplified from genomic DNA by multiplex PCR. Extracted genomic DNA from each cell subset was distributed evenly across all wells of several immunoSEQ 96-well plates, and each plate was treated as a replicate. For sorted subsets, each replicate PCR was loaded with about 200 ng genomic DNA, equivalent to about 30,000 T cell genomes. The purified libraries were quantified using a Qubit 3.0 fluorometer, sized with a Bioanalyzer 2100, and then quantified again using the KAPA Library Quantification kit. Every immunoSEQ 96-well plate was sequenced on a separate single-read 150-cycle Illumina NextSeq 550 flow cell. Processing in the source paper ran as follows. The immunoSEQ output contained only junctional sequences without quality scores, so filtering could not match that applied to full-length reads. To assign V/J genes and CDR3, sequences were annotated using PyIR, a Python wrapper for IgBLAST v1.9, with IMGT germline references. Reads with weak V/J assignments (E-value above 1e-6), missing CDR3, stop codons, out-of-frame junctions, or ambiguous translated residues were removed. V3J clonotypes were defined as sequences sharing the same inferred V gene, J gene, and CDR3 amino acid sequence. The percentage overlap between two repertoires was calculated by dividing the number of shared unique clonotypes by the size of the smaller repertoire. Repertoire richness was assessed with RTK rarefaction, the Chao1 estimator, and Recon v2.1 estimates of unobserved clonotypes. For all TCRbeta clonotypes obtained by the gDNA method from a handful of donors, generation probabilities were computed with OLGA. Not all clones reach the TCRdb copy of this immuneACCESS table, which keeps in-frame sequences only. Checked studies attribute under half of the gap to unresolved V genes and leave the rest unexplained. V, J and clone size are taken as reported in that table, and D and trimming were inferred from the DNA itself. Within this sample are some 1,900,000 clones, with around 96% of them counted one time only. 1.2% of the sample comes from the top ten.

For the CD8 naive samples, CD45RO-negative cells were positively selected for CCR7, yielding a CD45RA+CCR7+ population from which TemRA cells were excluded. Donors were healthy HIV-negative adults with no recently reported acute infections or vaccinations. Only Caucasian adults living in Nashville, Tennessee, USA were represented among the donors. After blood collection by leukapheresis, PBMCs were isolated using Ficoll-Histopaque density gradient centrifugation and then cryopreserved in the vapor phase of liquid nitrogen. Analytical flow cytometry was used to check the purity and quantity of every magnetically sorted T cell population. Genomic DNA was isolated from every sorted fraction and measured by UV absorbance on a Nanodrop 2000c. This clone was seen once. This receptor's antigen is unknown. No quality values exist for individual bases; no much larger clone is one base distant.

The clonotype originates from a young man in good health. Input material: naive CD8+ T cells sorted from blood. Reading the label with the study, this specimen's cell subset or site is: CD45RA+CCR7+. The chain links TRBV4-3 with TRBJ2-3; 7 bases in between match TRBD2. This receptor has the CDR3 CASSQDGSSGEGDTQYF. The DNA sequence is TGCGCCAGCAGCCAAGATGGATCGAGCGGGGAGGGAGATACGCAGTATTTT.